These 26 T cell receptor beta chains share one sample of origin, sequenced in a study of CD8+CD57+ T cells in acquired aplastic anemia. Genomic DNA templated the TCR beta VDJ and CDR3 profiling. TCRdb recomputed calls from the reads with MiXCR, one row per CDR3 protein. There are some 130,000 distinct CDR3 sequences in the sample; 48% occur only once, and 2.5% to 3% lies in the top ten. Sequencing was performed on sorted CD4+, CD8+, or CD8+CD57+ T cells (not recorded which) from PBMCs. Receptors originate from a human donor in good health, serving as a control.

The chain combines TRBV15 with TRBJ1-5; D is possibly TRBD1 (6 bases). This CDR3 region has 16 residues. Looked up from germline, CDR1 is LNHNV and CDR2 is YYDKDF (reference sequence). The ends were cut back, 5 bases at V and 3 bases at J, with 17 bases in the middle. The CDR3: CATSVGSRGLNQPQHF. CDR3 coding DNA: TGTGCCACCAGCGTAGGCTCCAGGGGACTCAATCAGCCCCAGCATTTT. The whole variable domain, filled in from reference TRBV15 and TRBJ1-5, reads DAMVIQNPRYQVTQFGKPVTLSCSQTLNHNVMYWYQQKSSQAPKLLFHYYDKDFNNEADTPDNFQSRRPNTSFCFLDIRSPGLGDTAMYLCATSVGSRGLNQPQHFGDGTRLSIL.

This clonotype appeared many times. This rearrangement joins TRBV20-1 to TRBJ1-2; 7 nucleotides align to TRBD1. This CDR3 comprises 12 residues. The germline V gene has CDR1 DFQATT and CDR2 SNEGSKA (reference sequence). Unmatched junction bases numbered 13, after V lost 5 bases and J lost 13 bases. The CDR3 protein is CSAEDRRFGSTF. The CDR3 coding sequence is TGCAGTGCTGAGGACAGGAGGTTTGGAAGCACCTTC.

The chain recombines TRBV20-1 with TRBJ1-5; TRBD1 matches 7 bases. Germline-derived CDR1 and CDR2 are DFQATT and SNEGSKA (reference sequence). This CDR3 comprises 15 residues. The ends lost 2 bases at V and 4 bases at J; junction bases unmatched: 8. This CDR3 is CSARLRQGTNQPQHF. The CDR3 DNA reads as TGCAGTGCTAGACTCAGACAGGGCACTAATCAGCCCCAGCATTTT.

This clonotype was seen ten or more times. As DNA, the CDR3 is TGCAGTGTTACCGGACAGGGGGACACTGAAGCTTTCTTT. It specifies CSVTGQGDTEAFF. The chain combines TRBV20-1 with TRBJ1-1, with TRBD1 matching 10 bases. V shed 7 bases, J shed 3 bases, and the junction held 5 bases outside the gene matches. Germline CDR1 DFQATT, CDR2 SNEGSKA (reference sequence). This CDR3 spans 13 amino acids.

The sample holds many counts of this clonotype. The chain employs TRBV20-1 and TRBJ1-5; D gene unclear. The V end lost 6 bases, the J end lost 4 bases, and 13 bases lay between the germline ends. CDR1 and CDR2 from the germline V gene are DFQATT and SNEGSKA (reference sequence). CDR3 length: 13 amino acids. The CDR3 nucleotides read TGCAGTGCCAGGATGGGTGTGAATCAGCCCCAGCATTTT. This encodes CSARMGVNQPQHF.

This clonotype was seen at least ten times. This sequence joins TRBV4-3 and TRBJ2-1; D gene uncertain. Trimming pared 0 bases from V and 8 bases from J, leaving 14 bases between. Germline V gene data show CDR1 as LGHNA and CDR2 as YSLEER. The CDR3 is 15 residues long. CDR3 nucleotide sequence: TGCGCCAGCAGCCAAGATTGGGAAGGGTACTATGAGCAGTTCTTC. As protein: CASSQDWEGYYEQFF.

This clonotype was seen at least ten times. DNA for the CDR3: TGCAGTGCTAAGGGACTAGCGGGGGCCGCGTACCAAGAGACCCAGTACTTC. It specifies CSAKGLAGAAYQETQYF. The chain joins TRBV20-1 to TRBJ2-5; TRBD2 agrees at 14 bases. The CDR3 has 17 amino acids. The V gene end was trimmed by 4 bases and the J gene end by 0 bases; junction bases not matched to a gene: 7. Looked up from germline, CDR1 is DFQATT and CDR2 is SNEGSKA (reference sequence).

The V call is TRBV5-6, the J call TRBJ2-3; 8 positions match TRBD2. CDR3 size: 16 residues. Looked up from germline, CDR1 is SGHDT and CDR2 is YYEEEE. V dropped 5 bases and J dropped 1; count of bases not matched to a gene: 9. This CDR3 is CASRVGGAFGTDTQYF. The DNA of the CDR3 is TGTGCCAGCAGGGTCGGGGGGGCCTTCGGCACAGATACGCAGTATTTT.

A note on this clonotype: A much bigger clone sits one base away, suggesting this may be a read error. The chain joins TRBV4-1 to TRBJ2-7; 11 bases fit TRBD2. The germline V gene encodes CDR1 MGHRA and CDR2 YSYEKL. The J segment lost 2 bases and the V segment lost 0 bases, leaving 18 bases of the junction unmatched. The CDR3 consists of 21 residues. CDR3 nucleotides: TGCGCCAGCAGCCAAGATTTCAGCCTAGCGGGGGGCTACTTGAGCCCCTACGAGCAGTACTTC. This encodes CASSQDFSLAGGYLSPYEQYF.

The chain carries TRBV10-3 and TRBJ2-1; no clear D. Trimming removed 2 bases from V and 1 base from J, with 15 bases in between. This CDR3 is 17 amino acids long. Germline-derived CDR1 and CDR2 are ENHRY and SYGVKD. CDR3 nucleotide sequence: TGTGCCATCAGTGAGACAAGTTTCGCTATGTCCTACAATGAGCAGTTCTTC. Translated, it gives CAISETSFAMSYNEQFF.

This chain connects TRBV7-9 to TRBJ1-2; D may be TRBD1 (6 bases). The germline V gene encodes CDR1 SEHNR and CDR2 FQNEAQ (reference sequence). V lost 5 bases to trimming and J lost 7 bases, with 17 bases between them. The CDR3 covers 14 residues. DNA of the CDR3: TGTGCCAGCAGCCTAGGACAGACACTAACTGGCTACACCTTC. Encoded protein: CASSLGQTLTGYTF.

This clonotype was detected many times. The chain uses TRBV12-3 or TRBV12-4 and TRBJ2-1, with D maybe TRBD2 (5 bases). V was shortened by 5 bases and J by 5 bases, with 13 bases between the two germline ends. This CDR3 spans 14 amino acids. CDR3 sequence (DNA): TGTGCCAGCAGTCCCCGGACTGGGAACAATGAGCAGTTCTTC. Protein sequence: CASSPRTGNNEQFF.

This clonotype was counted many times. The V call is TRBV3-1, the J call TRBJ2-3; 10 positions agree with TRBD2. Germline V CDR1 and CDR2: LGHDT, YNNKEL (reference sequence). V lost 3 bases to trimming and J lost 4 bases; unmatched junction nucleotides: 4. The CDR3 covers 15 residues. The CDR3 loop reads CASSQVAGGSDTQYF. The CDR3 DNA reads TGTGCCAGCAGCCAGGTAGCGGGGGGCTCAGATACGCAGTATTTT.

Concerning this clonotype itself: The junction and the germline gene differ at one end; a read error may be behind it. The genes are TRBV24-1 and TRBJ2-5; tentatively, D is TRBD1 (6 bases). CDR1 KGHDR and CDR2 SFDVKD come from the germline V gene. CDR3 length: 15 amino acids. CDR3 nucleotide sequence: TGTGCCGCCAGTGACCTGGACAGCAAGCAAGAGACCCAGTACTTC. Its translation: CAASDLDSKQETQYF.

The chain recombines TRBV29-1 with TRBJ1-2, with D tentatively TRBD1 (5 bases). Trimming shortened V by 7 bases and J by 2 bases, and 8 bases separated the two germline ends. The CDR3 runs 11 residues. Germline CDR1 is SQVTM and CDR2 is ANQGSEA. For the CDR3, the DNA is TGCAGCGCCGAGGGGAACTATGGCTACACCTTC. As protein: CSAEGNYGYTF.

The J gene is TRBJ1-2, the V gene TRBV20-1; 9 bases match TRBD1. Germline CDR1 DFQATT, CDR2 SNEGSKA (reference sequence). Unmatched junction bases numbered 7, after V lost 6 bases and J lost 2 bases. This CDR3 has 14 residues. This CDR3 reads CSAGTGTYNYGYTF. The CDR3 nucleotides read TGCAGTGCGGGGACAGGGACTTACAACTATGGCTACACCTTC.

This clonotype was counted many times. The chain carries TRBV14 and TRBJ1-2, with D possibly TRBD1 on 5 matching bases. CDR1 is SGHDN, CDR2 FVKESK, per germline. The ends were cut back, 4 bases at V and 7 bases at J, with 13 bases in the middle. The CDR3 totals 13 residues. Here the CDR3 DNA reads TGTGCCAGCAGCCCGAGGGCAGGGAGTGGCTACACCTTC. Encoded protein: CASSPRAGSGYTF.

This clonotype was seen at least ten times. The rearrangement links TRBV20-1 to TRBJ1-4, with D tentatively TRBD1 (5 bases). Trimming pared 3 bases from V and 5 bases from J, leaving 16 bases between. This CDR3 has 15 amino acids. CDR1 and CDR2 (germline): DFQATT, SNEGSKA (reference sequence). The CDR3 region has the DNA TGCAGTGCTAGTTTTACCGGGACCGAGAATGAAAAACTGTTTTTT. This translates into CSASFTGTENEKLFF.

The CDR3 loop reads CASSEWEMGTVEKLFF. Written as DNA, the CDR3 is TGTGCCAGCAGTGAATGGGAGATGGGGACGGTTGAAAAACTGTTTTTT. This chain connects TRBV25-1 to TRBJ1-4; the D gene is possibly TRBD1 (5 bases). V lost 1 base and J lost 7, with 16 bases in between. This CDR3 has 16 residues. CDR1 and CDR2 from the germline V gene are MGHDK and SYGVNS.

Note on this clonotype: At one of its ends the junction is not consistent with the germline gene, which may arise from a read error. V and J are TRBV7-2 and TRBJ1-6, with D possibly being TRBD1 (5 bases). The CDR3 covers 16 residues. CDR1 SGHTA and CDR2 FQGNSA come from the germline V gene. The CDR3 nucleotides read TGTGCCAGCAGCCTAGCTGCGACAGCCTATAATTCACCCCTCCACTTT. Protein product: CASSLAATAYNSPLHF.

This chain joins TRBV27 and TRBJ1-6; D might be TRBD1 (6 bases). Trimming stripped 7 bases from V and 7 bases from J, with 14 bases between. This CDR3 region has 14 residues. CDR1 is MNHEY, CDR2 SMNVEV, per germline (reference sequence). The CDR3 DNA reads as TGTGCCAGCACTCAAGACAGGCCGAATTCACCCCTCCACTTT. Its translation: CASTQDRPNSPLHF.

Regarding this clonotype: This clone may be a read error of a much larger clone one base away. The V call is TRBV11-2, the J call TRBJ2-2; 11 nucleotides align to TRBD2. This CDR3 comprises 18 residues. Germline assignment: CDR1 SGHAT and CDR2 FQNNGV. CDR3 region: CTSSLDLAGGKVAGELFF. As DNA, the CDR3 is TGTACCAGCAGCTTAGATCTAGCGGGGGGAAAGGTAGCCGGGGAGCTGTTTTTT.

This clonotype appeared many times. The V and J genes are TRBV12-3 or TRBV12-4 and TRBJ1-6; TRBD1 aligns across 10 bases. The trim removed 4 bases at V and 5 bases at J, leaving 2 bases unmatched. The CDR3 loop spans 15 amino acids. CDR3 DNA sequence: TGTGCCAGCAGTTCGGGGACAGGGGATAATTCACCCCTCCACTTT. It translates to CASSSGTGDNSPLHF.

This chain links TRBV12-3 or TRBV12-4 with TRBJ1-2; 7 bases align to TRBD1. Losses at the gene ends were 5 bases for V and 8 bases for J; bases not matched to a gene: 11. This CDR3 is built from 14 residues. CDR3 protein: CASSIGQEIRGYTF. The CDR3 nucleotides are TGTGCCAGCAGTATTGGACAGGAAATAAGAGGCTACACCTTC.

The chain has TRBV12-3 or TRBV12-4 and TRBJ1-5, with D perhaps TRBD1 (5 bases). Trimming cost V 5 bases and J 7 bases, with 24 bases left between them. There are 17 residues in the CDR3. The CDR3 DNA reads as TGTGCCAGCAGTGCAAAGTTATTAGGGGCCGAGGGGCAGCCCCAGCATTTT. Translated, it gives CASSAKLLGAEGQPQHF.

At least ten counts were recorded for this clonotype. The J gene is TRBJ2-7, the V gene TRBV20-1; 15 nucleotides line up with TRBD2. V was pared by 3 bases and J by 6 bases, with 12 bases of the junction left unmatched. From germline, CDR1 is DFQATT and CDR2 SNEGSKA (reference sequence). The CDR3 length is 17 residues. CDR3 DNA: TGCAGTGCTAGTGGGACTAGCGGGGGGCCGGGGGTAAGCGAGCAGTACTTC. It specifies CSASGTSGGPGVSEQYF.